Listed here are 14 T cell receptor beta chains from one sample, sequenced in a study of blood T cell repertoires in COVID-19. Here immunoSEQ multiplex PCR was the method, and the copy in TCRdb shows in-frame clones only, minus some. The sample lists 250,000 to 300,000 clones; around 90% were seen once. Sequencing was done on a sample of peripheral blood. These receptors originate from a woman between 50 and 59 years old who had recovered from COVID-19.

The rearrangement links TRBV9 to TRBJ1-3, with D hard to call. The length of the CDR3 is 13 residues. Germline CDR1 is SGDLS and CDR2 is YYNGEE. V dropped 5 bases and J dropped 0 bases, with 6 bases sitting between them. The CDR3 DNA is TGTGCCAGCAGTTTGAGCTCTGGAAACACCATATATTTT. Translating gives CASSLSSGNTIYF.

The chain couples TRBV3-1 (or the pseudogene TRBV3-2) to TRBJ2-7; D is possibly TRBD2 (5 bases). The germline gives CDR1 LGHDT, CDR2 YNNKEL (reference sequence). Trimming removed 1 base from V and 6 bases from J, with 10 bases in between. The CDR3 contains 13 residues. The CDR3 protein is CASSQATGSEQYF. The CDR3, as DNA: TGTGCCAGCAGCCAAGCTACGGGAAGCGAGCAGTACTTC.

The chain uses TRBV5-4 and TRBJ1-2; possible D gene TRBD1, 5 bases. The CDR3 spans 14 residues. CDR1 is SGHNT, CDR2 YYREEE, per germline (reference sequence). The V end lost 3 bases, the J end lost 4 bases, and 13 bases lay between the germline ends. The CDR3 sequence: CASSWVGQGYGYTF. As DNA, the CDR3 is TGTGCCAGCAGCTGGGTGGGGCAGGGCTATGGCTACACCTTC.

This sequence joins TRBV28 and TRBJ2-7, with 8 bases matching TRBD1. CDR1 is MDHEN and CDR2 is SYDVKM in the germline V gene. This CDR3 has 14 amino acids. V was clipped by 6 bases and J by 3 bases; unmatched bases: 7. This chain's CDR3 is CASSAHTGGYEQYF. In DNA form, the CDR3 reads TGTGCCAGCAGCGCCCATACAGGGGGCTACGAGCAGTACTTC.

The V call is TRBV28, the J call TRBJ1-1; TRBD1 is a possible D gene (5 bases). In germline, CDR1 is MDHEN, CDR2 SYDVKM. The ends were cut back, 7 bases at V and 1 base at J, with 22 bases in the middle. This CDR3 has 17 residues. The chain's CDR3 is CASIGPDRFSPNTEAFF. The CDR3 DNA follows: TGTGCCAGCATTGGTCCCGACAGATTCTCACCGAACACTGAAGCTTTCTTT.

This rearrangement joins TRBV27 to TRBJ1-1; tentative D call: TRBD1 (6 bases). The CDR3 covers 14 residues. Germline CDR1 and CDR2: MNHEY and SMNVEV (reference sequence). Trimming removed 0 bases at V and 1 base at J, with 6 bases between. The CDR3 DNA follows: TGTGCCAGCAGTTTATCGGACAGGAACACTGAAGCTTTCTTT. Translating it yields CASSLSDRNTEAFF.

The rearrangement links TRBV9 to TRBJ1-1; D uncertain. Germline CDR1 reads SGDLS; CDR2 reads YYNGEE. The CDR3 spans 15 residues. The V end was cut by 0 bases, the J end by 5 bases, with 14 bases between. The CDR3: CASSVALRPGTEAFF. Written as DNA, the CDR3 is TGTGCCAGCAGCGTAGCTCTGAGGCCGGGAACTGAAGCTTTCTTT.

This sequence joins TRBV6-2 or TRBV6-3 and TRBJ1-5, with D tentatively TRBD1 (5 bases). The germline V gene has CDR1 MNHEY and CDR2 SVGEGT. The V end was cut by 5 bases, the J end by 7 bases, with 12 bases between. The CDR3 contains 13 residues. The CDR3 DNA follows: TGTGCCAGCAGTCCCCAGGGTTACCAGCCCCAGCATTTT. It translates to CASSPQGYQPQHF.

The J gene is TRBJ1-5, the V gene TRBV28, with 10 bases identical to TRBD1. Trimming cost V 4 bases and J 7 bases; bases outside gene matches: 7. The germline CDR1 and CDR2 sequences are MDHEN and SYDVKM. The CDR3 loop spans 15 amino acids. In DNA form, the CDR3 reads TGTGCCAGCAGTTGGGGGACAGGGGCAGGGCAGCCCCAGCATTTT. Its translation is CASSWGTGAGQPQHF.

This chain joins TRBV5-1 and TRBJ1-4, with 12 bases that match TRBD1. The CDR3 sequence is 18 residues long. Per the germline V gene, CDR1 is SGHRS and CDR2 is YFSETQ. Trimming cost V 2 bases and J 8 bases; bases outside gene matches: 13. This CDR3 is CASSLFPGQGAYEEKLFF. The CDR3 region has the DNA TGCGCCAGCAGCTTATTCCCGGGACAGGGGGCTTACGAAGAAAAACTGTTTTTT.

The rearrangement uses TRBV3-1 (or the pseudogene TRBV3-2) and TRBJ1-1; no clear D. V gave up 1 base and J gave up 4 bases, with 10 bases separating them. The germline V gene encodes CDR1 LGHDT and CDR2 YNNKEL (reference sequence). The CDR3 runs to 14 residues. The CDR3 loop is CASSQGGGFTEAFF. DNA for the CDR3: TGTGCCAGCAGCCAAGGCGGTGGGTTCACTGAAGCTTTCTTT.

CDR3 region: CASSLSRVYEQYF. Here the CDR3 DNA reads TGTGCCAGCAGCCTCAGTCGGGTCTACGAGCAGTACTTC. The chain combines TRBV11-2 with TRBJ2-7; D not resolved. CDR1 and CDR2 (germline): SGHAT, FQNNGV. The CDR3 totals 13 residues. V was cut by 5 bases and J by 3 bases, with 11 bases left in between.

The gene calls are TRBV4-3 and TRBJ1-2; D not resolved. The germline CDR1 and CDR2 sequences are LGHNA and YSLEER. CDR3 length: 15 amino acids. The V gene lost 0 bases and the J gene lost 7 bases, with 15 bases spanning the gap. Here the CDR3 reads CASSQDRFGAGGYTF. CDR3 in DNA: TGCGCCAGCAGCCAAGATCGTTTCGGCGCGGGTGGCTACACCTTC.

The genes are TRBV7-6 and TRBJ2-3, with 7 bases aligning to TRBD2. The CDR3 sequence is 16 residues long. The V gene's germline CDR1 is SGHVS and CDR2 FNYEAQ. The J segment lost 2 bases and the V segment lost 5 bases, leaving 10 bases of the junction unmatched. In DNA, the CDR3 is TGTGCCAGCAGCCACGGGACTACTCGATACACAGATACGCAGTATTTT. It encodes CASSHGTTRYTDTQYF.